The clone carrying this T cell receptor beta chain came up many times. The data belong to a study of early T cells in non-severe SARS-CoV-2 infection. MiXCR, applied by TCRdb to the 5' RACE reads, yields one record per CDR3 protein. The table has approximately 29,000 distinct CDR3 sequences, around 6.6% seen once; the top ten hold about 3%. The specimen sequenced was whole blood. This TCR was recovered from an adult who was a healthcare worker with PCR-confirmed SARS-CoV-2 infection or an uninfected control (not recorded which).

CDR3 nucleotides: TGCGCCAGCCATGGAAGGGGGCCGAGTAGGAACACTGAAGCTTTCTTT. Translating gives CASHGRGPSRNTEAFF. The chain links TRBV5-1 to TRBJ1-1; TRBD1 agrees at 7 bases. After removal of 7 bases from V and 1 base from J, the junction contained 13 bases not matched to a gene. CDR1 and CDR2 (germline): SGHRS, YFSETQ. CDR3 length equals 16 residues.